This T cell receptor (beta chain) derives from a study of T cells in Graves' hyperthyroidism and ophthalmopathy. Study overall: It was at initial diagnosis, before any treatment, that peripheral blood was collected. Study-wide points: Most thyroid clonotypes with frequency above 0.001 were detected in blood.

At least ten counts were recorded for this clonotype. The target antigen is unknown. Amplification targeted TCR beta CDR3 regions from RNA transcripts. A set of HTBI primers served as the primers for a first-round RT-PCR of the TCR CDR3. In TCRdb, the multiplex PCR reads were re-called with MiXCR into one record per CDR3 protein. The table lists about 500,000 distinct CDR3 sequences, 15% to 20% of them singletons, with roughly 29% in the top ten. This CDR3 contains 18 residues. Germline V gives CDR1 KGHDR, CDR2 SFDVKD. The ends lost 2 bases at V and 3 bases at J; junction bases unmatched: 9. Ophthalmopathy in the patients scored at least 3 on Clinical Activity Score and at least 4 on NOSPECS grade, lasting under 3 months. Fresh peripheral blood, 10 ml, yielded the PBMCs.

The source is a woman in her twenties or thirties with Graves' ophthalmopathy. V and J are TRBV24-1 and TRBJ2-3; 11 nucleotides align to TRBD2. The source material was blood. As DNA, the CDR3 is TGTGCCACCAGTGATTCCGGGACTAGCGGCCTCGTGACAGATACGCAGTATTTT. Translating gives CATSDSGTSGLVTDTQYF.